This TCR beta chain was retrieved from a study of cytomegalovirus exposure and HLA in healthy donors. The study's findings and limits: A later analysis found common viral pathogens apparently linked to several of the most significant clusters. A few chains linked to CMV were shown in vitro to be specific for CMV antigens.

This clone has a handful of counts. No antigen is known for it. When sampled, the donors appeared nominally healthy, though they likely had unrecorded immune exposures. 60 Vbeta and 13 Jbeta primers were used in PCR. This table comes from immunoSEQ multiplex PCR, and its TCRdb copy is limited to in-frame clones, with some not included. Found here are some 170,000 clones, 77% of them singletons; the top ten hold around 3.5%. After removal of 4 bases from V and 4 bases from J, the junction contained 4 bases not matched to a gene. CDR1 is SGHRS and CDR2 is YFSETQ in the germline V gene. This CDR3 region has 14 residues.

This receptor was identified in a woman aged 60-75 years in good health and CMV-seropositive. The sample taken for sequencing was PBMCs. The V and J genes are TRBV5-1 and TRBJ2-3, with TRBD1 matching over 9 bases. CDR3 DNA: TGCGCCAGCAGCCTGGACAGGGGTCCAGATACGCAGTATTTT. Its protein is CASSLDRGPDTQYF.